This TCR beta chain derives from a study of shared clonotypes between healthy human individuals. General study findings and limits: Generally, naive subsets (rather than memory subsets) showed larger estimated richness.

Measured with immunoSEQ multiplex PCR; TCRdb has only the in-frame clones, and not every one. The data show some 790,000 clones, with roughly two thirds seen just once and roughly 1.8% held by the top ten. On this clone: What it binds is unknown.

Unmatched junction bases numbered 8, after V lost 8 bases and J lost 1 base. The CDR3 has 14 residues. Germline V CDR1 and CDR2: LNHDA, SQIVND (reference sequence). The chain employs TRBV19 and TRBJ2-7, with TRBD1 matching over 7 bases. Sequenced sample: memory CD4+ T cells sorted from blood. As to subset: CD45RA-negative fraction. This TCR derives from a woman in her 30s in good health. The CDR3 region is CASDLARGSYEQYF. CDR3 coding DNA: TGTGCCAGTGACCTGGCCAGGGGGTCCTACGAGCAGTACTTC.